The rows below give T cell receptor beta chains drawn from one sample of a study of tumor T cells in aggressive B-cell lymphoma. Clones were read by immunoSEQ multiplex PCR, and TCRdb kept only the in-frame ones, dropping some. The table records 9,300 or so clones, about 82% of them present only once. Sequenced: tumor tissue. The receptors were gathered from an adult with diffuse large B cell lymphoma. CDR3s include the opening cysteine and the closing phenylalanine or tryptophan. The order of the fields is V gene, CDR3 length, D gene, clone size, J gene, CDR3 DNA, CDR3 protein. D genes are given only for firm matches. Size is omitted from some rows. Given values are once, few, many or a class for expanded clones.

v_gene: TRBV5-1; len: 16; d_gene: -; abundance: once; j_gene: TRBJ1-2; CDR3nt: TGCGCCAGCAGGAGACAAGGGGTGGCGGGAAACTATGGCTACACCTTC; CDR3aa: CASRRQGVAGNYGYTF
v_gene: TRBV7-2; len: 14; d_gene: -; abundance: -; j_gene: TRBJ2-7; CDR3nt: TGTGCCAGCAGCTTCGTCGCGAGCTCCTACGAGCAGTACTTC; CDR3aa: CASSFVASSYEQYF
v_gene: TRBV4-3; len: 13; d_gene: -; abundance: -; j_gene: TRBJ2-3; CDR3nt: TGCGCCAGCAGCCAAGAGCGGCTGCCGCGGCAGTATTTT; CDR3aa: CASSQERLPRQYF
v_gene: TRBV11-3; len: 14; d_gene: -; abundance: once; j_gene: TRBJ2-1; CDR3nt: TGTGCCAGCAGCTTAGGACAGTCCTACAATGAGCAGTTCTTC; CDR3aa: CASSLGQSYNEQFF
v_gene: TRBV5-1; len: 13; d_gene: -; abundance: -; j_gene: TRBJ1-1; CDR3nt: TGCGCCAGCAGCCAGCGGTCGTACGGTGAAGCTTTCTTT; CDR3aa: CASSQRSYGEAFF
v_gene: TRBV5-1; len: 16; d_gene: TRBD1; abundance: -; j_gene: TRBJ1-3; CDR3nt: TGCGCCAGCCGAGAGGGACAGCTGCTAAGTGGAAACACCATATATTTT; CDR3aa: CASREGQLLSGNTIYF
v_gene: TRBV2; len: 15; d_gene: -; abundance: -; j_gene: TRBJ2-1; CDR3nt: TGTGCCAGCAGACTACAGGGTCTTTTAGACAATGAGCAGTTCTTC; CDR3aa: CASRLQGLLDNEQFF
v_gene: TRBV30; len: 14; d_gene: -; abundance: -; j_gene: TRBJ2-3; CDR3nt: TGTGCCTGGAGTGGAGGTTCGGGTGGGGATACGCAGTATTTT; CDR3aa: CAWSGGSGGDTQYF
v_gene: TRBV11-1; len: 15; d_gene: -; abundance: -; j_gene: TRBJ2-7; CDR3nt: TGTGCCAGCAGCTTAGGGCGGGACCGGACCTACGAGCAGTACTTC; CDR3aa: CASSLGRDRTYEQYF
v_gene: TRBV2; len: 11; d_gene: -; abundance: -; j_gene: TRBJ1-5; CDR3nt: TGTGCCAGCACCTCCGAGGGTCTCCAGCATTTT; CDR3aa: CASTSEGLQHF
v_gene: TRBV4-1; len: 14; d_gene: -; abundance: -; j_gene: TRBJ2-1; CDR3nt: TGCGCCAGCAGCCAAGGAGTAACCGCCAATGAGCAGTTCTTC; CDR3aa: CASSQGVTANEQFF
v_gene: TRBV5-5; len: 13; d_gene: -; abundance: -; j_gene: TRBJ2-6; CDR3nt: TGTGCCAGCAGTCCATCTGGGGCCAACGTCCTGACTTTC; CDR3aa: CASSPSGANVLTF
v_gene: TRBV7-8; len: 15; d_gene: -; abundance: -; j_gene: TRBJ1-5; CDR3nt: TGTGCCAGCAGCCCCTTCGTGGGGGGGAATCAGCCCCAGCATTTT; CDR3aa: CASSPFVGGNQPQHF
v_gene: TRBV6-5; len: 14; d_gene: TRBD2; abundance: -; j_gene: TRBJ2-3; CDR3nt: TGTGCCAGCAGCCCCGGGAGGAACGGTCAGCCCCAGTATTTT; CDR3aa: CASSPGRNGQPQYF
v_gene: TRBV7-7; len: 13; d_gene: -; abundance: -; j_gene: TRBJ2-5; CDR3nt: TGTGCTAGCAGCTTAGTACAGGGTGAGACCCAGTACTTC; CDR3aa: CASSLVQGETQYF
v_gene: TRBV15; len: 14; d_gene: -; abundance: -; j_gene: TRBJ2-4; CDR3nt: TGTGCCACCAGCAGAGGGGCGGGACGGAACATTCAGTACTTC; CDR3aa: CATSRGAGRNIQYF
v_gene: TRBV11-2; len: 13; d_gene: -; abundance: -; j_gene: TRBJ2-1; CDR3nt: TGTGCCAGCAGCTTAGGGCTCGAGGGATCACAGTTCTTC; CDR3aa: CASSLGLEGSQFF
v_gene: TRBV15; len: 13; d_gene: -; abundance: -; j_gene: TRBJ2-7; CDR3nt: TGTGCCACCAGCAGGCCGGGGGCCTACGAGCAGTACTTC; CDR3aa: CATSRPGAYEQYF
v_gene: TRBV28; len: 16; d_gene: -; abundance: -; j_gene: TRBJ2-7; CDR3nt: TGTGCCAGCAGTTTAGGCAGGGGACGTCGTAGGTACGAGCAGTACTTC; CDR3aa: CASSLGRGRRRYEQYF
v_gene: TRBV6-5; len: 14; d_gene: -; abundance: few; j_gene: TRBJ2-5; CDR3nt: TGTGCCAGCAGTTACTTCGGCAGGGCCGAGACCCAGTACTTC; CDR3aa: CASSYFGRAETQYF
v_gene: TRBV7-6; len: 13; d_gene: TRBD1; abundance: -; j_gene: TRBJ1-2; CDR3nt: TGTGCCAGCAGCAGCCGACAGGGGGATGGCTACACCTTC; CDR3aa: CASSSRQGDGYTF
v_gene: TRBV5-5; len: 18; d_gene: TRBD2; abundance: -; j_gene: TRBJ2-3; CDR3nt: TGTGCCAGCAGCTTGAGGCTAGCGGGAGCTGCTCGAACAGATACGCAGTATTTT; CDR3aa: CASSLRLAGAARTDTQYF
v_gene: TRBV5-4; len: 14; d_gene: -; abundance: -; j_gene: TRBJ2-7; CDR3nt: TGTGCCAGCAGCAAGCGATCGGACTCCTACGAGCAGTACTTC; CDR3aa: CASSKRSDSYEQYF
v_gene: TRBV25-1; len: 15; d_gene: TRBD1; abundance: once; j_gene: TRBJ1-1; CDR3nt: TGTGCCAGCAGTGCCGTACAGGGGAGACTCACTGAAGCTTTCTTT; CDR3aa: CASSAVQGRLTEAFF
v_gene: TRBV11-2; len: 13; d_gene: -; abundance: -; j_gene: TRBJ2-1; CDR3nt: TGTGCCAGCAGCTATACTACCTACAATGAGCAGTTCTTC; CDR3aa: CASSYTTYNEQFF
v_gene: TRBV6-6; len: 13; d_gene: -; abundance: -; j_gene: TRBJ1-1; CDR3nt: TGTGCCAGCAGTTACCGAGCGAACACTGAAGCTTTCTTT; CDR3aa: CASSYRANTEAFF
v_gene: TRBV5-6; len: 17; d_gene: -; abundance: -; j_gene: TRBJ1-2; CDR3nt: TGTGCCAGCAGCCCCTTGAGAGCCCTTGGGGCGAAGGATGGCTACACCTTC; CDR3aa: CASSPLRALGAKDGYTF
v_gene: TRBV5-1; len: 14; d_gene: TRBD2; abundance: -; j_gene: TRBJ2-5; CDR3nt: TGCGCCAGCAGCCCCGGGGACGGCCGGGGGGAGCAGTACTTC; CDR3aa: CASSPGDGRGEQYF
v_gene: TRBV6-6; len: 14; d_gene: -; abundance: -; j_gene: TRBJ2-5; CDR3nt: TGTGCCAGCAGTTACTCAGGTGTAGCAGAGACCCAGTACTTC; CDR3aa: CASSYSGVAETQYF
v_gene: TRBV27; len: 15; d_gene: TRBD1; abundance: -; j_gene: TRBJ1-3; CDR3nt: TGTGCCAGCAGGGGACAGGGTCTCTCTGGAAACACCATATATTTT; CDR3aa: CASRGQGLSGNTIYF
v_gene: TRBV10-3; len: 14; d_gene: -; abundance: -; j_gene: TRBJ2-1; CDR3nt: TGTGCCATCGCTAAAACAGGGACGGGCAATGAGCAGTTCTTC; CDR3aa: CAIAKTGTGNEQFF
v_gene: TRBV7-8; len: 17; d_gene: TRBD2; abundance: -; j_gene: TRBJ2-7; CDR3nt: TGTGCCAGCAGCCCCACCCCCCCGGGACTAGCGGGAGGTGAGCAGTACTTC; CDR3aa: CASSPTPPGLAGGEQYF
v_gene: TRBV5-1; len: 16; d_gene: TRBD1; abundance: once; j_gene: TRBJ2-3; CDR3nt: TGCGCCAGCAGCTATGGACAGGGGGCCGGTACAGATACGCAGTATTTT; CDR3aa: CASSYGQGAGTDTQYF
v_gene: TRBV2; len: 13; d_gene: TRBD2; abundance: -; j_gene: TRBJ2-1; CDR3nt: TGTGCCGCGACTAGCGGGAGCAGGAATGAGCAGTTCTTC; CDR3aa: CAATSGSRNEQFF
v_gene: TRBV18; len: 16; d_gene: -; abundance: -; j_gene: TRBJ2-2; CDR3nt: TGTGCCAGCTCACTGTCCCCGCTAGGCGACACCGGGGAGCTGTTTTTT; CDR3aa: CASSLSPLGDTGELFF
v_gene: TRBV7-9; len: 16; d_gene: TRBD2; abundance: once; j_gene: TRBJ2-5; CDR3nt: TGTGCCAGCAGCTTTTCGACTAGCGGGAGTGGCGAGACCCAGTACTTC; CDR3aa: CASSFSTSGSGETQYF
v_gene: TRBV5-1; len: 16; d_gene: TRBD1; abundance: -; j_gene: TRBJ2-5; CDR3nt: TGCGCCAGCAGCCAAGGGACAGGGGGGAAGCAAGAGACCCAGTACTTC; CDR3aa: CASSQGTGGKQETQYF
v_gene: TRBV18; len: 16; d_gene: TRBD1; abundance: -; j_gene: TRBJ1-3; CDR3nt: TGTGCCAGCTCACCACCGGGACAGGGGGCAGGAAACACCATATATTTT; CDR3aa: CASSPPGQGAGNTIYF
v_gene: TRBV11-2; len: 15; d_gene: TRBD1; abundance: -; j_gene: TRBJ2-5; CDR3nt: TGTGCCAGCACCTTGGGAAGGGGGCAGGTAGAGACCCAGTACTTC; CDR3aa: CASTLGRGQVETQYF
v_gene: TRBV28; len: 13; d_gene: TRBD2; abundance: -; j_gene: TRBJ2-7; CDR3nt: TGTGCCAGCACCCGGGGGGACTCCTACGAGCAGTACTTC; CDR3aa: CASTRGDSYEQYF
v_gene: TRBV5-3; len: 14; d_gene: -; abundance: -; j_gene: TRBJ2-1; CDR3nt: TGTGCCAGTCGATTCGCGGACTCCTACAATGAGCAGTTCTTC; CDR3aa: CASRFADSYNEQFF
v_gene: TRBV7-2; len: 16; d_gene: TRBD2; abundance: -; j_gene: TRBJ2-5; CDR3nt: TGTGCCAGCAGCATTGGACTAGCGGGAGGTCGGGAGACCCAGTACTTC; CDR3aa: CASSIGLAGGRETQYF
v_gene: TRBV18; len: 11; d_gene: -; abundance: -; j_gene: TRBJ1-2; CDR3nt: TGTGCCAGCTCAGAATCGGATGGCTACACCTTC; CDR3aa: CASSESDGYTF
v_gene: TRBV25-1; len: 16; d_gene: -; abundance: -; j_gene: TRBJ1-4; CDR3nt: TGTGCCAGCAGTCAGGCCGGCGGGCCCCTTAATGAAAAACTGTTTTTT; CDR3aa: CASSQAGGPLNEKLFF
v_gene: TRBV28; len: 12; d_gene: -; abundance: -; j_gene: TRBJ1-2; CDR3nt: TGTGCCAGCAGTGTATCCCGGTGGGGCTACACCTTC; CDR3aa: CASSVSRWGYTF
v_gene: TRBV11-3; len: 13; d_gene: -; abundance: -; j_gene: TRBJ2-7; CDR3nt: TGTGCCAGCAGCTCCAGGGGAACCTACGAGCAGTACTTC; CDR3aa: CASSSRGTYEQYF
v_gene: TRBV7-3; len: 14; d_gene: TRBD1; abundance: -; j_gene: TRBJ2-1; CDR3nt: TGTGCCAGCAGCCCAAGAGGACAGGGTAGTGAGCAGTTCTTC; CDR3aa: CASSPRGQGSEQFF
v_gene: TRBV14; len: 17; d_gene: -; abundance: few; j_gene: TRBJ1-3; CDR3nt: TGTGCCAGCAGCCAAGATCGGGCCAGGGGAAGTGGAAACACCATATATTTT; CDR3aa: CASSQDRARGSGNTIYF
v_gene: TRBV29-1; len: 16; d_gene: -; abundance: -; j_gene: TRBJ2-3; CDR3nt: TGCAGCGTTCTCCTTTCCCGGGGATCTCCCACAGATACGCAGTATTTT; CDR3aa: CSVLLSRGSPTDTQYF
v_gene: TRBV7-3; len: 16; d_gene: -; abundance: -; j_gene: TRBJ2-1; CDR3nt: TGTGCCAGCAGCTTAATCGCCGGGATCCCCTACAATGAGCAGTTCTTC; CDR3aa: CASSLIAGIPYNEQFF
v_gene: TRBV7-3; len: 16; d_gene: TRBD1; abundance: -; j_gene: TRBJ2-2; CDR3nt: TGTGCCAGCAGCTTACTGGGGACAGGGGGCACCGGGGAGCTGTTTTTT; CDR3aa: CASSLLGTGGTGELFF
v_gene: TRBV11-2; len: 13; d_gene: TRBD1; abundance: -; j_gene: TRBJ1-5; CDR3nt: TGTGCCAGCAGCAGAGACAGGGACCAGCCCCAGCATTTT; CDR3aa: CASSRDRDQPQHF
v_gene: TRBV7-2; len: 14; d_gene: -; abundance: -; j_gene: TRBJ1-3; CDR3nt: TGTGCCAGCAGCCCCCCGGGAACCGGGAACACCATATATTTT; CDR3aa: CASSPPGTGNTIYF
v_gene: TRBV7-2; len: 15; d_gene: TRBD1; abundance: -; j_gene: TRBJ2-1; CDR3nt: TGTGCCAGCAGCAGACAGGGGCGCCAACTAAATGAGCAGTTCTTC; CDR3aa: CASSRQGRQLNEQFF
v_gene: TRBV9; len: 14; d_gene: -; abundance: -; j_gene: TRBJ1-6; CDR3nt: TGTGCCAGCAGCGTAGACGCCAGGAATTCACCCCTCCACTTT; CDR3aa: CASSVDARNSPLHF
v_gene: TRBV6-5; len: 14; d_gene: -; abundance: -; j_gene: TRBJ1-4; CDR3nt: TGTGCCAGCCGCCGGGACACCAGCAACGAAAAACTGTTTTTT; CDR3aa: CASRRDTSNEKLFF
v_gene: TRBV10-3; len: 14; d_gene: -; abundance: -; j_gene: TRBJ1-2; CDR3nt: TGTGCCATCAGCCAGGACACCTCAATAGGCGGCTACACCTTC; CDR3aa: CAISQDTSIGGYTF
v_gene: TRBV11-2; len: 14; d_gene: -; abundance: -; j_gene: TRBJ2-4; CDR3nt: TGTGCCAGCAGCTCGAGGTACGGTGATGGCATTCAGTACTTC; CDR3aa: CASSSRYGDGIQYF
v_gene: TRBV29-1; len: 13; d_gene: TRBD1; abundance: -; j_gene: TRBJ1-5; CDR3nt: TGCAGCGTCCTACAGGGGAGCAATCAGCCCCAGCATTTT; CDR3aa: CSVLQGSNQPQHF